The present T cell receptor beta chain was sequenced within a study of control samples from healthy donors and cancer patients. Trimming took 3 bases from V and 6 from J, leaving 7 bases between them. This CDR3 region has 11 residues. Germline V gives CDR1 DFQATT, CDR2 SNEGSKA (reference sequence). Clones were read by immunoSEQ multiplex PCR, and TCRdb kept only the in-frame ones, dropping some. The data show some 99,000 clones, more than 85% seen once. J is TRBJ2-3 and V is TRBV20-1; no reliable D call. Material: blood. The receptor was derived from a woman in her fifties or sixties in good health. CDR3 loop: CSASIGDTQYF. The CDR3 coding sequence is TGCAGTGCTAGTATAGGGGATACGCAGTATTTT.